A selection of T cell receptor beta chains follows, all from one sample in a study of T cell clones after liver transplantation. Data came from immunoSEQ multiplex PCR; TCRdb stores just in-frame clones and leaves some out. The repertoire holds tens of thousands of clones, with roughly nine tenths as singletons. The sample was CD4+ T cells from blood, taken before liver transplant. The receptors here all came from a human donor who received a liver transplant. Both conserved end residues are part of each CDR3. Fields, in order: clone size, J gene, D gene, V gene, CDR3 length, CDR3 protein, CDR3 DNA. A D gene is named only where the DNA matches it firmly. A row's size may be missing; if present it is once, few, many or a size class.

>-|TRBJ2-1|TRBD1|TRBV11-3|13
CASSQGALNEQFF
TGTGCCAGCTCCCAGGGGGCGCTAAATGAGCAGTTCTTC
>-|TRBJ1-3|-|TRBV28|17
CASSLVPRDLSGNTIYF
TGTGCCAGCAGTTTGGTGCCGAGGGACCTCTCTGGAAACACCATATATTTT
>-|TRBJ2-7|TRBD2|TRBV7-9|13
CASSLGTSNEQYF
TGTGCCAGCAGCCTGGGGACTAGCAACGAGCAGTACTTC
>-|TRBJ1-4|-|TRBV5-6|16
CASNTRTGGRGEKLFF
TGTGCCAGCAACACAAGGACTGGAGGTCGGGGTGAAAAACTGTTTTTT
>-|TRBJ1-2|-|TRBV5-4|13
CASSLRSMYGYTF
TGTGCCAGCAGCTTACGCAGTATGTATGGCTACACCTTC
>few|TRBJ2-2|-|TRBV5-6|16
CASSVMTALNTGELFF
TGTGCCAGCAGCGTAATGACAGCGCTGAACACCGGGGAGCTGTTTTTT
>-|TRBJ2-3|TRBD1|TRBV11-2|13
CASSPDRTDTQYF
TGTGCCAGCAGCCCGGACAGGACAGATACGCAGTATTTT
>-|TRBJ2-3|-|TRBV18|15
CASSAQGDVTDTQYF
TGTGCCAGCTCAGCGCAGGGTGATGTGACAGATACGCAGTATTTT
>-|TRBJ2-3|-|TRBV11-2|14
CASSLGAITDTQYF
TGTGCCAGCAGCTTAGGGGCTATCACAGATACGCAGTATTTT
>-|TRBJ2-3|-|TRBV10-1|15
CASSEIGNSTDTQYF
TGCGCCAGCAGTGAGATCGGGAATAGCACAGATACGCAGTATTTT
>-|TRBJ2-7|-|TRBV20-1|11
CSAPTRNEQYF
TGCAGTGCCCCGACTAGAAACGAGCAGTACTTC
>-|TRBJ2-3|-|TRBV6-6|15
CASSSSQTSTDTQYF
TGTGCCAGCAGCTCTAGCCAGACTAGCACAGATACGCAGTATTTT
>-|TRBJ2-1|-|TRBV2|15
CASSLQTGISNEQFF
TGTGCCAGCAGTCTACAGACCGGGATTTCTAATGAGCAGTTCTTC
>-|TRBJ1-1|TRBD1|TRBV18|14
CASSPPLDRGRAFF
TGTGCCAGCTCACCACCCTTGGACAGGGGGCGAGCTTTCTTT
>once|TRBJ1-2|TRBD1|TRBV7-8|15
CASSAGQVVNYGYTF
TGTGCCAGCAGCGCGGGACAGGTAGTTAACTATGGCTACACCTTC
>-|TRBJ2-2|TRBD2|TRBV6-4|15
CATGGLAGVTGELFF
TGTGCCACCGGGGGGCTAGCGGGAGTCACCGGGGAGCTGTTTTTT
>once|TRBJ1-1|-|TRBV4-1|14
CASSQDGMGTEAFF
TGCGCCAGCAGCCAAGATGGAATGGGCACTGAAGCTTTCTTT
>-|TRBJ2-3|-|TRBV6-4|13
CASRGVLGDTQYF
TGTGCCAGCCGTGGGGTTCTTGGAGATACGCAGTATTTT
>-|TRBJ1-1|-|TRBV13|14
CASSLVGGNTEAFF
TGTGCCAGCAGCTTAGTAGGGGGGAACACTGAAGCTTTCTTT
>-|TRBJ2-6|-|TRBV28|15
CASTGQGSGANVLTF
TGTGCCAGCACGGGCCAGGGGTCTGGGGCCAACGTCCTGACTTTC
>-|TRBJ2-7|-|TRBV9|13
CASSVGLADEQYF
TGTGCCAGCAGCGTCGGACTGGCGGACGAGCAGTACTTC
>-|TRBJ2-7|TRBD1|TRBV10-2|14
CASSESDRVYEQYF
TGCGCCAGCAGTGAGAGTGACAGGGTCTACGAGCAGTACTTC
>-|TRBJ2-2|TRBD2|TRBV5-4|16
CASSFVRSGEAGELFF
TGTGCCAGCAGCTTCGTAAGAAGCGGGGAGGCCGGGGAGCTGTTTTTT
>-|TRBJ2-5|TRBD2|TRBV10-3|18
CAISESGGLAGAPETQYF
TGTGCCATCAGTGAGTCGGGGGGACTAGCGGGAGCCCCAGAGACCCAGTACTTC
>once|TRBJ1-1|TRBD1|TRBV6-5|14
CASRPNRGGTEAFF
TGTGCCAGCAGGCCCAACAGGGGGGGAACTGAAGCTTTCTTT
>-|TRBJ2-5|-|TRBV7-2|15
CASSLGSGHGETQYF
TGTGCCAGCAGCTTAGGCTCGGGACATGGGGAGACCCAGTACTTC
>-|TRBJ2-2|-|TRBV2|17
CASSEAARQQTTGELFF
TGTGCCAGCAGTGAAGCTGCCCGACAGCAAACCACCGGGGAGCTGTTTTTT
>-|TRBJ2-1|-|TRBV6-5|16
CASSYSPGSSYNEQFF
TGTGCCAGCAGTTACTCGCCCGGGTCCTCCTACAATGAGCAGTTCTTC
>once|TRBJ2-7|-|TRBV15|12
CATSRDSYEQYF
TGTGCCACCAGCAGAGATAGCTACGAGCAGTACTTC
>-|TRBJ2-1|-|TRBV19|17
CASSTVFTLAVYNEQFF
TGTGCCAGTAGTACCGTTTTCACGTTAGCGGTCTACAATGAGCAGTTCTTC
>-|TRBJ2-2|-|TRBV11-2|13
CASSSESVGELFF
TGTGCCAGCAGCTCCGAAAGTGTGGGGGAGCTGTTTTTT
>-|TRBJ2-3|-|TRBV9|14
CASSPTGEPDTQYF
TGTGCCAGCAGCCCGACCGGTGAACCAGATACGCAGTATTTT
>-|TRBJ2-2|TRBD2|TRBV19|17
CASNEGLAGANTGELFF
TGTGCCAGTAATGAGGGACTAGCGGGAGCGAACACCGGGGAGCTGTTTTTT
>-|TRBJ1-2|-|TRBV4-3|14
CASKPDRQNYGYTF
TGCGCCAGCAAGCCAGACCGGCAGAACTATGGCTACACCTTC
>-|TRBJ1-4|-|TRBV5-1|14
CASSLEAVNEKLFF
TGCGCCAGCAGCCTTGAGGCAGTTAATGAAAAACTGTTTTTT
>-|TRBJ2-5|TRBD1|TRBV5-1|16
CASSLSGDRAPETQYF
TGCGCCAGCAGCTTGTCGGGGGACAGGGCGCCGGAGACCCAGTACTTC
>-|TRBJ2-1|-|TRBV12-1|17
CASSFLGAGRSYNEQFF
TGTGCCAGCAGCTTTTTGGGAGCGGGCCGCTCCTACAATGAGCAGTTCTTC
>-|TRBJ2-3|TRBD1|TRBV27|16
CASSLLGQGGTDTQYF
TGTGCCAGCAGTTTATTGGGACAGGGGGGCACAGATACGCAGTATTTT
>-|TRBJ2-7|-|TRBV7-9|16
CASSHRLGGGGREQYF
TGTGCCAGCAGCCATCGACTAGGCGGAGGGGGGAGGGAGCAGTACTTC
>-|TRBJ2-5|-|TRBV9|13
CASSVDSRETQYF
TGTGCCAGCAGCGTAGATTCAAGAGAGACCCAGTACTTC
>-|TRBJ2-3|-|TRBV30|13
CAWSVPGADTQYF
TGTGCCTGGAGTGTACCAGGGGCAGATACGCAGTATTTT
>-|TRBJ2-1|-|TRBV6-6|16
CASRAYGRGRYNEQFF
TGTGCCAGCAGAGCATATGGCCGGGGGCGGTACAATGAGCAGTTCTTC
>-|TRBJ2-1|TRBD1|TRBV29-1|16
CSVELTGASTYNEQFF
TGCAGCGTTGAGCTGACAGGGGCCTCAACCTACAATGAGCAGTTCTTC
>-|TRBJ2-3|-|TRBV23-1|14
CASSQSVGTDTQYF
TGCGCCAGCAGTCAATCGGTGGGCACAGATACGCAGTATTTT
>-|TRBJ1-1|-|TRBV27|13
CASSLTYADEAFF
TGTGCCAGCAGTTTAACTTATGCGGATGAAGCTTTCTTT
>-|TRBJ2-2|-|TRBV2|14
CASSERVGSGELFF
TGTGCCAGCAGTGAACGCGTGGGGTCCGGGGAGCTGTTTTTT
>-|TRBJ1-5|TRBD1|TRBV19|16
CASSIDPGGSNQPQHF
TGTGCCAGTAGTATAGATCCAGGGGGAAGCAATCAGCCCCAGCATTTT
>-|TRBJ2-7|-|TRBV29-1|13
CSVLRDNSYEQYF
TGCAGCGTTCTCCGGGACAACTCCTACGAGCAGTACTTC
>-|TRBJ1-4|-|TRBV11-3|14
CASKSGRSGEKLFF
TGTGCCAGCAAATCGGGTAGGAGTGGTGAAAAACTGTTTTTT
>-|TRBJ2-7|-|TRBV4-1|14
CASSQAGKVYEQYF
TGCGCCAGCAGCCAAGCAGGAAAGGTCTACGAGCAGTACTTC
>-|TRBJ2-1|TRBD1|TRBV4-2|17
CASSQDGRQGVPNEQFF
TGTGCCAGCAGCCAAGATGGGAGACAGGGGGTACCCAATGAGCAGTTCTTC
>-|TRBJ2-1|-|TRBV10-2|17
CASSELGAQPENNEQFF
TGCGCCAGCAGTGAGTTAGGTGCCCAGCCAGAAAACAATGAGCAGTTCTTC
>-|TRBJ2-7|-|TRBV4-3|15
CASSQSSGGDYEQYF
TGCGCCAGCAGCCAATCTTCCGGAGGAGACTACGAGCAGTACTTC
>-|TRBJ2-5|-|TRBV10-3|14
CAISESSGQETQYF
TGTGCCATCAGTGAGTCTAGCGGTCAAGAGACCCAGTACTTC
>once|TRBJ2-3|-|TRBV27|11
CASSARDTQYF
TGTGCCAGCAGTGCCAGAGATACGCAGTATTTT
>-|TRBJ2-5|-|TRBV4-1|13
CASSREWQETQYF
TGCGCCAGTTCTCGGGAATGGCAAGAGACCCAGTACTTC
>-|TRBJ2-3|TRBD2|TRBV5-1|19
CASSRRLETSGSGTDTQYF
TGCGCCAGCAGCCGAAGACTGGAAACTAGCGGGAGTGGAACAGATACGCAGTATTTT
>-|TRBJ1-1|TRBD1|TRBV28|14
CASSRTGGSTEAFF
TGTGCCAGCAGTCGGACAGGGGGCTCAACTGAAGCTTTCTTT